The present TCR beta chain was sequenced within a study of T-cell reconstitution after alpha-beta-depleted transplantation in children. The TCRbeta library was prepared with unique molecular identifiers. TCRdb independently ran MiXCR on the PCR reads; one entry per CDR3 protein. The sample holds over 150,000 distinct CDR3 sequences; roughly 14% are singletons and the top ten take roughly an eighth. Germline CDR1 reads SGHNT; CDR2 reads YYREEE (reference sequence). V shed 4 bases and J shed 5 bases, with 10 bases lying between them. This CDR3 has 13 amino acids. In its sample, this clonotype was seen many times.

The sample was PBMCs from the stem cell graft donor, taken from the stem cell graft. This receptor was taken from a human donor who donated a stem cell graft to a child with acute lymphoblastic leukemia. The chain employs TRBV5-4 and TRBJ2-1; D uncertain. The CDR3 DNA sequence: TGTGCCAGCAGCCCGGCGATCGACAATGAGCAGTTCTTC. Protein product: CASSPAIDNEQFF.